This record covers a single TCR beta chain. This entry comes from a study of T cell responses to AZD1222 COVID-19 vaccine. Sequenced by immunoSEQ multiplex PCR; TCRdb stores in-frame clones only, minus some. This sample has 150,000 to 200,000 clones, with 90% to 95% found just once. The sequences come from peripheral blood, collected on day 0 of AZD1222 vaccination. The receptor was derived from an adult in good health.

CDR3 protein: CASSEAFGLNSPLHF. CDR3 nucleotides: TGTGCCAGCAGTGAAGCGTTCGGGTTGAATTCACCCCTCCACTTT. The chain is built from TRBV2 and TRBJ1-6; no reliable D call. CDR1 is SNHLY, CDR2 FYNNEI, per germline. This CDR3 region has 15 residues. The ends were cut back, 0 bases at V and 7 bases at J, with 10 bases in the middle.